One sample yielded the 5 T cell receptor beta chains listed below, sequenced in a study of blood T cell repertoires in COVID-19. This table comes from immunoSEQ multiplex PCR, and its TCRdb copy is limited to in-frame clones, with some not included. This sample has 25,000 to 35,000 clones, with 83% found just once. Material for sequencing was peripheral blood. These receptors all come from a man between 65 and 79 years old with active COVID-19.

The chain couples TRBV2 to TRBJ1-4; maybe TRBD1 (5 bases). The germline CDR1 and CDR2 sequences are SNHLY and FYNNEI. This CDR3 spans 14 amino acids. With 6 bases removed from V and 4 bases from J, the gap between germline ends came to 12 bases. The CDR3: CASRTDSHNEKLFF. The CDR3 DNA reads TGTGCCAGCAGGACTGACAGTCATAATGAAAAACTGTTTTTT.

V and J are TRBV6-2 or TRBV6-3 and TRBJ2-7, with D perhaps matching TRBD2 (6 bases). The ends were cut back, 2 bases at V and 8 bases at J, with 13 bases in the middle. The CDR3 loop spans 13 amino acids. Germline values: CDR1 MNHEY, CDR2 SVGEGT. CDR3 nucleotide sequence: TGTGCCAGCAGTTACGGGGGACTCCCCCAGCAGTACTTC. Its protein product is CASSYGGLPQQYF.

The chain links TRBV7-9 to TRBJ1-4, with D unresolved. CDR3 length: 14 amino acids. The V end lost 5 bases, the J end lost 0 bases, and 7 bases lay between the germline ends. Looked up from germline, CDR1 is SEHNR and CDR2 is FQNEAQ (reference sequence). The CDR3 DNA is TGTGCCAGCAGCCCCAGTGCAACTAATGAAAAACTGTTTTTT. As protein: CASSPSATNEKLFF.

Notes on this clone: The junction departs from germline at one end; a sequencing error may be responsible. V usage is TRBV5-7 and J usage is TRBJ1-2; D call uncertain. TRBV5-7 is an ORF, with its function uncertain. This CDR3 comprises 8 residues. The CDR3 protein is CASSLRYF. In nucleotides, the CDR3 is TGTGCCAGCAGCTTGCGTTACTTC.

This chain joins TRBV29-1 and TRBJ2-7; D unresolved. Trimming pared 4 bases from V and 3 bases from J, leaving 13 bases between. The length of the CDR3 is 13 residues. Germline CDR1 SQVTM, CDR2 ANQGSEA. In DNA, the CDR3 is TGCAGCGTTGTAACCCCGGGTGTCTACGAGCAGTACTTC. It translates to CSVVTPGVYEQYF.